The clone carrying this T cell receptor (beta chain) has more than one count but fewer than ten. Its specificity is unknown. The CDR3 is 16 residues long. After removal of 2 bases from V and 3 bases from J, the junction contained 5 bases not matched to a gene. The record originates from a study of CD8+CD57+ T cells in acquired aplastic anemia. Overall study context: Roughly 3 ug was the average amount of DNA from sorted CD4+ and CD8+ cells. Study results and caveats: Any difference that existed in CD8+ Simpson's diversity between patients and controls was not significant.

Both TCR beta VDJ combination and CDR3 sequence profiling were carried out. Genomic DNA was the template for this profiling. TCRdb independently ran MiXCR on the reads; one entry per CDR3 protein. Here the sample spans some 170,000 distinct CDR3 sequences, around half being singletons. Previously, flow cytometry had revealed CD8+CD57+ cell expansion in the patients chosen for sequencing. Every patient presented with severe acquired aplastic anemia. Patients were therapy-naive when their blood was sampled. Sequencing used sorted CD4+, CD8+, or CD8+CD57+ T cells (not recorded which) from PBMCs. This receptor was identified in a human donor with aplastic anemia. This sequence joins TRBV12-3 or TRBV12-4 and TRBJ2-3; 10 bases agree with TRBD1. Written as DNA, the CDR3 is TGTGCCAGCAGTTTACCAAGACAGGGGGCGACAGATACGCAGTATTTT. As protein: CASSLPRQGATDTQYF.